This T cell receptor beta chain was captured by sequencing in a study of patients and donors after allogeneic stem cell transplantation (dated by TCRdb to about 2020). Library preparation employed RT-PCR. Data came from a NextSeq 550. TCRdb reran the public reads through fastp at Q25 and MiXCR, keeping productive beta chains. Rows are unified per CDR3 protein, each entry keeping the most common DNA and genes. The sample data list more than 850,000 distinct CDR3 sequences, and around 17% of these were observed just once. 6% of the sample comes from the top ten. In the germline V gene, CDR1 corresponds to SNHLY and CDR2 to FYNNEI. Including cysteine and phenylalanine, the CDR3 has 15 amino acids. Kept here is only the CDR3 DNA, which spans 45 bases and is read in frame from base 1. V loses 1 base at its end and J loses 4 bases; junction bases beyond the gene matches: 3. A note on this clonotype: No cognate antigen has been identified for it. No base quality values were provided; no much bigger clone lies one nucleotide off.

The clonotype originates from a human donor who was either an allogeneic HSCT recipient or a stem cell or donor lymphocyte infusion donor (not recorded which). It is not recorded whose cells these are; they may come from a transplant donor. Sequenced material: blood, either unsorted or a sorted T cell fraction (not recorded which). This sequence uses TRBV2 and TRBJ2-2; 7 central bases correspond to TRBD2. The sequence in DNA is TGTGCCAGCAGTGAAGTGGGAGGGGTCACCGGGGAGCTGTTTTTT. This codes for CASSEVGGVTGELFF.